The clone carrying this T cell receptor beta chain was seen only a few times. Antigen specificity is unknown. These data originate in a study of identical twins. Study results and caveats: The models systematically underestimated how much out-of-frame TCR alpha was shared in monozygotic twins. Rather than following the same donors, the conclusions depended on cross-sectional statistical analysis.

Trimming cost V 5 bases and J 8 bases; bases outside gene matches: 15. There are 16 residues in the CDR3. From germline, CDR1 is LNHDA and CDR2 SQIVND (reference sequence). TCRdb reanalysed the 5' RACE reads using MiXCR and keeps one entry per CDR3 protein. The sample lists about 690,000 distinct CDR3 sequences, approximately 6.1% occurring once. There were only healthy Caucasians among the donors. The chain uses TRBV19 and TRBJ1-5, with 7 nucleotides matching TRBD1. The sequence was collected from a man between 18 and 35 years old in good health. Sequencing used naive T cells sorted from blood. The CDR3 here is CASSPRDREWGEPQHF. As DNA, the CDR3 is TGTGCCAGTAGTCCACGAGACAGGGAGTGGGGGGAGCCCCAGCATTTT.